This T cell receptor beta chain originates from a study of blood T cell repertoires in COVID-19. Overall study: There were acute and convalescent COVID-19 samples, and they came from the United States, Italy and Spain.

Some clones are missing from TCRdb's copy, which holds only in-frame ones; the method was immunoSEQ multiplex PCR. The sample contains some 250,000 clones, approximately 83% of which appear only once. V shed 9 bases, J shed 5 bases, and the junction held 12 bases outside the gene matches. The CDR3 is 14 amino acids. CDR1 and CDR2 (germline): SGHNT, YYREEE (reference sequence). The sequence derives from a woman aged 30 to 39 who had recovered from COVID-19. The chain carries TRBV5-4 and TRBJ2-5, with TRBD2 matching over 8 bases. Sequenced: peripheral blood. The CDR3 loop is CATLSGEGRETQYF. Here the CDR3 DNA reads TGTGCCACCCTTAGCGGGGAGGGCAGGGAGACCCAGTACTTC.